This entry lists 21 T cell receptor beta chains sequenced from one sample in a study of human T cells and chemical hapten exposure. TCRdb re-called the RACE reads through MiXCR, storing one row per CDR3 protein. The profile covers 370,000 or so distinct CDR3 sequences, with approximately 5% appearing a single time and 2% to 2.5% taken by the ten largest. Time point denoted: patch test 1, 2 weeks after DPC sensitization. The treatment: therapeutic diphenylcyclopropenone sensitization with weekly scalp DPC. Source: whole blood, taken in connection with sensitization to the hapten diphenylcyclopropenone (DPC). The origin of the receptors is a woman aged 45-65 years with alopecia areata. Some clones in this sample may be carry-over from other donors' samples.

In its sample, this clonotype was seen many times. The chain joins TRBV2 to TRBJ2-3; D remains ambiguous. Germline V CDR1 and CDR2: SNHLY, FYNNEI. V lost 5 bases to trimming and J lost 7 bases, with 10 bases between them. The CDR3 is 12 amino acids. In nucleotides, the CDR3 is TGTGCCAGCAGTCCCTTTGGAAATACGCAGTATTTT. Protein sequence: CASSPFGNTQYF.

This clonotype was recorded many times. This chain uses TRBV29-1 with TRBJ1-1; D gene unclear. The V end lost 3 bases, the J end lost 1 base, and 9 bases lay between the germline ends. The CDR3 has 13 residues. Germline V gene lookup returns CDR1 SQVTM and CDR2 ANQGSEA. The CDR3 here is CSVDQVSNTEAFF. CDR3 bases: TGCAGCGTTGATCAGGTCTCGAACACTGAAGCTTTCTTT.

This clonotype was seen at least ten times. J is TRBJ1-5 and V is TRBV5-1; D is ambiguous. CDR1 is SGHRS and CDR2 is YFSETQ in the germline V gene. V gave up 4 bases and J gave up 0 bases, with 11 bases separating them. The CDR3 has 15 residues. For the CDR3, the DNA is TGCGCCAGCAGCCCTGACGGAAATAGCAATCAGCCCCAGCATTTT. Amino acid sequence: CASSPDGNSNQPQHF.

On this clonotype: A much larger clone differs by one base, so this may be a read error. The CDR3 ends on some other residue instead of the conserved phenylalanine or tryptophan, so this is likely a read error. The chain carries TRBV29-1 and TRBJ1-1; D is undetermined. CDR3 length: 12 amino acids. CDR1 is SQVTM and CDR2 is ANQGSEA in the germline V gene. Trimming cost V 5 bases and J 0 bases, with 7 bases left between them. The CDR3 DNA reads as TGCAGCGTTATTCAGGTGAACACTGAAGCTTTCTTA. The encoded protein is CSVIQVNTEAFL.

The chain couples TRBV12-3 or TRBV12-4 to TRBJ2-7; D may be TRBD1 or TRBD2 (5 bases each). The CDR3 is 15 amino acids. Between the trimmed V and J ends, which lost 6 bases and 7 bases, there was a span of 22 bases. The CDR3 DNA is TGTGCCAGCAGACACCCCGCCGGGACCCGGGGTGAGCAGTACTTC. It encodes CASRHPAGTRGEQYF.

The CDR3 reads CASSQSGTDTEAFF. In DNA form, the CDR3 reads TGTGCCAGCTCACAATCCGGGACGGACACTGAAGCTTTCTTT. The rearrangement links TRBV18 to TRBJ1-1, with D possibly being TRBD1 (5 bases). Germline loops: CDR1 KGHSH, CDR2 LQKENI. The germline V and J ends were trimmed by 4 bases and 3 bases, with 12 bases remaining between them. This CDR3 has 14 amino acids.

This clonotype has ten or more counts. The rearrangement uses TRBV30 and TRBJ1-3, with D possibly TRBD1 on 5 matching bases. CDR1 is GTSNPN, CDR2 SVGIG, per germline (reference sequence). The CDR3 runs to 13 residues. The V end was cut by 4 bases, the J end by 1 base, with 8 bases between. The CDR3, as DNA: TGTGCCTGGACCCCAGGGTCTGGAAACACCATATATTTT. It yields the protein CAWTPGSGNTIYF.

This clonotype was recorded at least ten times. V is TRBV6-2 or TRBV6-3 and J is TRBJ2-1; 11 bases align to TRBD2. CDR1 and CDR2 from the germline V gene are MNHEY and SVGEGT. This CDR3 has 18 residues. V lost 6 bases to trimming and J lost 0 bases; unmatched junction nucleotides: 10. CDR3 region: CASSYRGLAESSYNEQFF. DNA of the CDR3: TGTGCCAGCAGCTATCGGGGACTAGCGGAATCCTCCTACAATGAGCAGTTCTTC.

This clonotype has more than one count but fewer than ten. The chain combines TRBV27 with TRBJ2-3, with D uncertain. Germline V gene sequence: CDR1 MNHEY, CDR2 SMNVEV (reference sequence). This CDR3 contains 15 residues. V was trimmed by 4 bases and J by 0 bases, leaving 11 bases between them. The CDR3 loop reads CASSWVWGSTDTQYF. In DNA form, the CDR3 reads TGTGCCAGCAGTTGGGTTTGGGGAAGCACAGATACGCAGTATTTT.

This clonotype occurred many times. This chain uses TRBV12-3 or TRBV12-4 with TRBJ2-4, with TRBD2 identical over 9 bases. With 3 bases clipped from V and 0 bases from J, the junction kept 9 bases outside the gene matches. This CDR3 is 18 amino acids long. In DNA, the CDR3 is TGTGCCAGCAGTTTTCTGGCGGGGGGGGCCTTAGCCAAAAACATTCAGTACTTC. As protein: CASSFLAGGALAKNIQYF.

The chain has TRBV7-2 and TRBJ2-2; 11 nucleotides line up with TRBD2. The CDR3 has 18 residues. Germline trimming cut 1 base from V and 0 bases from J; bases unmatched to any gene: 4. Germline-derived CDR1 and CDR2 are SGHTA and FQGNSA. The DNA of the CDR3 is TGTGCCAGCAGCTTAGGTAGCGGGAGGGCCGCGAACACCGGGGAGCTGTTTTTT. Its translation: CASSLGSGRAANTGELFF.

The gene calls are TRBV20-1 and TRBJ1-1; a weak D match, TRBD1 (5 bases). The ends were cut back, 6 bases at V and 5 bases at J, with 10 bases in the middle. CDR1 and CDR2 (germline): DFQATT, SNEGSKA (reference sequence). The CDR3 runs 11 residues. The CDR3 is CSAPRETEAFF. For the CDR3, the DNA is TGCAGTGCGCCCAGGGAGACTGAAGCTTTCTTT.

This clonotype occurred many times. The CDR3 protein is CASCAGLPEEQYF. For the CDR3, the DNA is TGTGCCAGCTGTGCCGGGCTACCCGAGGAGCAGTACTTC. The chain has TRBV6-6 and TRBJ2-7; D not resolved. V was shortened by 8 bases and J by 7 bases, with 18 bases between the two germline ends. Germline loops: CDR1 MNHNY, CDR2 SVGAGI (reference sequence). CDR3 size: 13 residues.

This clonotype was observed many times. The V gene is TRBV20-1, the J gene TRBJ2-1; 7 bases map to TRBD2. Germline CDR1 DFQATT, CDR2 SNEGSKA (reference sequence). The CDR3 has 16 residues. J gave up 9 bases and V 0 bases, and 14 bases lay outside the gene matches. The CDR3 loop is CSARDGKRAGYSEQFF. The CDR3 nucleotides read TGCAGTGCTAGAGATGGAAAGAGAGCGGGATATAGTGAGCAGTTCTTC.

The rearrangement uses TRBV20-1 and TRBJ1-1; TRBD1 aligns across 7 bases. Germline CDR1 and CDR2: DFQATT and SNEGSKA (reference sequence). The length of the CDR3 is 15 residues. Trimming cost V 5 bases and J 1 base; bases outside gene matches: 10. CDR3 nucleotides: TGCAGTGCTCCTGTGCCGGGACAGAGGAACACTGAAGCTTTCTTT. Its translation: CSAPVPGQRNTEAFF.

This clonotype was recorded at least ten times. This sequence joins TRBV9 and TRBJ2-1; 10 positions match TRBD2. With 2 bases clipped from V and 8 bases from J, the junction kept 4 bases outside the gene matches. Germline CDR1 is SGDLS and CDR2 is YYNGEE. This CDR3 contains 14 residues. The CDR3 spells CASSVSGGLDEQFF. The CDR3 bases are TGTGCCAGCAGCGTTAGCGGGGGGTTGGATGAGCAGTTCTTC.

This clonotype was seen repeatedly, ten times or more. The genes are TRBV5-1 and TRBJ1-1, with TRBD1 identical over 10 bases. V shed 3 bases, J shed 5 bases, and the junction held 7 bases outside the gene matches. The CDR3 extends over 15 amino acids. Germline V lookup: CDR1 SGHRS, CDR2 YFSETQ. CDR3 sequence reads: CASSYGDRGLTEAFF. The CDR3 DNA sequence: TGCGCCAGCAGCTATGGGGACAGGGGTTTAACTGAAGCTTTCTTT. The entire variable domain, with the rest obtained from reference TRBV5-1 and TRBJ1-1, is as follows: KAGVTQTPRYLIKTRGQQVTLSCSPISGHRSVSWYQQTPGQGLQFLFEYFSETQRNKGNFPGRFSGRQFSNSRSEMNVSTLELGDSALYLCASSYGDRGLTEAFFGQGTRLTVV.

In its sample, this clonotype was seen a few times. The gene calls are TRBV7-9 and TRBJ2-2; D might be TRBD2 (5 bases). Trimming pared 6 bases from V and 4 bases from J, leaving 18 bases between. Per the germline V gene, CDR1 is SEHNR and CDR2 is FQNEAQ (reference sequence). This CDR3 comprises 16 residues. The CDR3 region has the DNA TGTGCCAGCAGGAGTCCCGGGAATGCGATCACCGGGGAGCTGTTTTTT. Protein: CASRSPGNAITGELFF.

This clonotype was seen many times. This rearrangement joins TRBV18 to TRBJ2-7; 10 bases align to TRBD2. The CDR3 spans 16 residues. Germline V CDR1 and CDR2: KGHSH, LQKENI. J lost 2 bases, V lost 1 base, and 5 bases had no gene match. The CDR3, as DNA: TGTGCCAGCTCACCACAGTCTAGCGGGAGAACCTACGAGCAGTACTTC. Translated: CASSPQSSGRTYEQYF.

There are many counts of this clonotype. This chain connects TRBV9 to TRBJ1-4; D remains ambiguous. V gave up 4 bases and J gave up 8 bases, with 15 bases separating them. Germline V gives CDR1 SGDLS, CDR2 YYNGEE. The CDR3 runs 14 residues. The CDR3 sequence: CASSPTGRREKLFF. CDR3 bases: TGTGCCAGCAGCCCAACCGGGAGGCGGGAAAAACTGTTTTTT.

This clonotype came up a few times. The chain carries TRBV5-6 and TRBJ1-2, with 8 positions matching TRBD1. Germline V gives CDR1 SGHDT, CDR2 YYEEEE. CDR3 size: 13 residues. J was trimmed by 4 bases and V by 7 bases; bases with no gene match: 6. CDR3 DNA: TGTGCCAGCCGGGACAGGACAACCTATGGCTACACCTTC. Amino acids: CASRDRTTYGYTF.